This T cell receptor (beta chain) appears in the sequencing data of a study of chemoradiotherapy in HPV16-positive cancers. General observations from the study: During treatment, candidate HPV-specific clones and E7-related motifs expanded in tumor. Only a couple of HPV16-positive patients supplied the functional HPV-specificity definition.

Using immunoSEQ multiplex PCR, the repertoire was profiled, and TCRdb retains in-frame clones only, with some absent. The sample holds thousands of clones; roughly 94% are singletons and the top ten take less than 4%. On this clone: Its antigen is unknown.

Germline V gene lookup returns CDR1 MRHNA and CDR2 SNTAGT. This CDR3 has 13 amino acids. The V gene lost 2 bases and the J gene lost 3 bases, with 5 bases spanning the gap. This TCR was sampled from a human donor with HPV-associated anogenital cancer. This sequence joins TRBV6-4 and TRBJ1-5; D gene uncertain. The sample was acquired from a patient who underwent chemoradiotherapy. The CDR3 loop reads CASSDRPNQPQHF. The CDR3 DNA reads TGTGCCAGCAGTGACAGGCCCAATCAGCCCCAGCATTTT.